This T cell receptor (beta chain) was recorded in a study of T cell changes during pregnancy in multiple sclerosis. CDR1 and CDR2 from the germline V gene are SEHNR and FQNEAQ (reference sequence). Between the trimmed V and J ends, which lost 5 bases and 5 bases, there was a span of 19 bases. The CDR3 length is 15 residues. Generated by immunoSEQ multiplex PCR, the TCRdb table keeps only in-frame clones and is missing some. Seen here are 35,000 to 55,000 clones, 70% to 90% observed once, and the top ten hold about 5.5%. The source of this sequence is a female donor in good health, enrolled as a control in a pregnancy study. The rearrangement links TRBV7-9 to TRBJ2-7, with D possibly matching TRBD2 (7 bases). This specimen consisted of CD8+ T cells from peripheral blood mononuclear cells, obtained after pregnancy. CDR3 coding DNA: TGTGCCAGCAGCACAGCTAGGGGGGGGGCCCACGAGCAGTACTTC. As protein: CASSTARGGAHEQYF.